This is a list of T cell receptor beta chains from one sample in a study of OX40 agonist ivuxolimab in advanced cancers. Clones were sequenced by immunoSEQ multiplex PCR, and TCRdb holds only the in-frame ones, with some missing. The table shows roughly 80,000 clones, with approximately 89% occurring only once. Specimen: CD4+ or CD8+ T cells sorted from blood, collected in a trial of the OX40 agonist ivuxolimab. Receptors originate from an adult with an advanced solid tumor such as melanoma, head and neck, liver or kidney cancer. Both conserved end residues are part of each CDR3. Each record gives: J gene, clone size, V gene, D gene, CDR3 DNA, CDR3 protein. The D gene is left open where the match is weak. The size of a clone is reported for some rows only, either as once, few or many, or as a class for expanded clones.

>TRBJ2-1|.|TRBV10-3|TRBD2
TGTGCCATCAGGGCGGGGGGGAGTGAGCAGTTCTTC
CAIRAGGSEQFF
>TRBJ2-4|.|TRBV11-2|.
TGTGCCAGCAGCCAGGACGGCGGCATTCAGTACTTC
CASSQDGGIQYF
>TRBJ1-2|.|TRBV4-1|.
TGCGCCAGCAGCCCCCTAAGAGCCGTGGTTAAAGGAGGCTACACCTTC
CASSPLRAVVKGGYTF
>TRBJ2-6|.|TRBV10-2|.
TGCGCCAGCAGTGAGCCGGGGCTCCGAGGGGCCAACGTCCTGACTTTC
CASSEPGLRGANVLTF
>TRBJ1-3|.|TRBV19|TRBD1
TGTGCCAGTAGGGCGGGACAGGGAGGAAACACCATATATTTT
CASRAGQGGNTIYF
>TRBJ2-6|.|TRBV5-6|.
TGTGCCAGCAGCTTATATGGGGCCAACGTCCTGACTTTC
CASSLYGANVLTF
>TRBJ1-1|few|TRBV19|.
TGTGCCAGTACAGACATCATAAGGAAGAGGAACACTGAAGCTTTCTTT
CASTDIIRKRNTEAFF
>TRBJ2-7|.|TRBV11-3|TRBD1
TGTGCCAGCAGCTTTGTATCGGGACAGGGTACCAACGAGCAGTACTTC
CASSFVSGQGTNEQYF
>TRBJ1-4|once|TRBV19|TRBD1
TGTGCCAGTACTAAGACAGGGACAGGTGAAAAACTGTTTTTT
CASTKTGTGEKLFF
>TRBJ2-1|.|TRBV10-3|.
TGTGCCATCAGTGTTGCTCCTCAACCCGAGCAGTTCTTC
CAISVAPQPEQFF
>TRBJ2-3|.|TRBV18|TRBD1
TGTGCCAGCTCACCTTTTGGGACAGGGGGCCCAGATACGCAGTATTTT
CASSPFGTGGPDTQYF
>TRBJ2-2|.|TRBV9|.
TGTGCCAGCAGCGTGGGGGATGTCGCCGGGGAGCTGTTTTTT
CASSVGDVAGELFF
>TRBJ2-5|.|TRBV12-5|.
TGTGCTAGTGGTTTGCGCCCCCTAGGGGAGACCCAGTACTTC
CASGLRPLGETQYF
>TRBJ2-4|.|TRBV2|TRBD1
TGTGCCAGCAGGCCTCCCTCCGGGACAGGGACAGCCAAAAACATTCAGTACTTC
CASRPPSGTGTAKNIQYF
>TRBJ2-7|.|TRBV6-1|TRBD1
TGTGCCATCAGTGAGTCGGACAGGTACGAGCAGTACTTC
CAISESDRYEQYF
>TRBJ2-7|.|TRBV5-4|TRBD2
TGTGCCAGCAGGGCCGGGACTAGCGGGAGGAATTACGAGCAGTACTTC
CASRAGTSGRNYEQYF
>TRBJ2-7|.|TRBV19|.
TGTGCCAGTAGTCGAGGTTACGAGCAGTACTTC
CASSRGYEQYF
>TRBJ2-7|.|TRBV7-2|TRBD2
TGTGCCAGCAGCTTAGGACTAGCGGATACCTACGAGCAGTACTTC
CASSLGLADTYEQYF
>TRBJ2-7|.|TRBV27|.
TGTGCCAGCAGTTTGCTAGCGTCCTCCTACGAGCAGTACTTC
CASSLLASSYEQYF
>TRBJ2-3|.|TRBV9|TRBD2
TGTGCCAGCAGCGTATCACTAGCGGCCCGTGTCACAGATACGCAGTATTTT
CASSVSLAARVTDTQYF
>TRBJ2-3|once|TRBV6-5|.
TGTGCCACGCGGCGGCGGGCCACAGATACGCAGTATTTT
CATRRRATDTQYF
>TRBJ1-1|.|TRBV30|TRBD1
TGTGCCTGGAGTGTGGGGACAGCCGGGACCTTTATGAACACTGAAGCTTTCTTT
CAWSVGTAGTFMNTEAFF
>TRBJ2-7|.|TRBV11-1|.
TGTGCCAGCAGCTTAGCGGGGCGGGGAACCTACGAGCAGTACTTC
CASSLAGRGTYEQYF
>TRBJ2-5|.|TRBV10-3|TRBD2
TGTGCCATATCGGGGGGAGTAGAGACCCAGTACTTC
CAISGGVETQYF
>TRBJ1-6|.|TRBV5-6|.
TGTGCCAGCAGCTTGGATCAGGGAGGGTTCGGTTCACCCCTCCACTTT
CASSLDQGGFGSPLHF
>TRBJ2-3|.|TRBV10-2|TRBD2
TGCGCCAGTTCGAGCGGGAGGCTCACAGATACGCAGTATTTT
CASSSGRLTDTQYF
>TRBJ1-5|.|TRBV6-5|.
TGTGCCAGCAGTTTGGGATATAGCAATCAGCCCCAGCATTTT
CASSLGYSNQPQHF
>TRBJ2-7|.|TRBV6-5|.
TGTGCCAGCAGTTACCGCTCAAGAACCTCCTACGAGCAGTACTTC
CASSYRSRTSYEQYF
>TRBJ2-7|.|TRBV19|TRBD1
TGTGCCAGTAGTAAAGCCCCTGGGACAGGAACCTACGAGCAGTACTTC
CASSKAPGTGTYEQYF
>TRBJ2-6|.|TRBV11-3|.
TGTGCCAGCAGCTTGCGACAGGGAGGATCTGGGGCCAACGTCCTGACTTTC
CASSLRQGGSGANVLTF
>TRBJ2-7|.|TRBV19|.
TGTGCCAGTAACCCGGGGAGGGGGGGCTACGAGCAGTACTTC
CASNPGRGGYEQYF
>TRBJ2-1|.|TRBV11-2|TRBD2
TGTGCCAGCAGCAAGGGACTAAACAATGAGCAGTTCTTC
CASSKGLNNEQFF
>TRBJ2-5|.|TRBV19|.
TGTGCCAGTAGTCGTTTTTGGCGGGGAGAGACCCAGTACTTC
CASSRFWRGETQYF
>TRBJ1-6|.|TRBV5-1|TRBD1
TGCGCCAGCAGCTTGGACTCGACAGGGGGCGGATTATCACCCCTCCACTTT
CASSLDSTGGGLSPLHF
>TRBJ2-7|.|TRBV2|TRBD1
TGTGCCAGCAGTGAATGGACAGGGGGCTACGAGCAGTACTTC
CASSEWTGGYEQYF
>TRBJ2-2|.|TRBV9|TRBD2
TGTGCCAGCAGCGTAGTACCTAGCGGGATGGAGGAGCTGTTTTTT
CASSVVPSGMEELFF
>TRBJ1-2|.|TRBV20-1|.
TGCAGTGCCGCGACAAACGGCGGCTACACCTTC
CSAATNGGYTF
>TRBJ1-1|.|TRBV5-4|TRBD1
TGTGCCAGCAGCCCGGGACAGCGGGACACTGAAGCTTTCTTT
CASSPGQRDTEAFF
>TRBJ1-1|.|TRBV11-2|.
TGTGCCAGCAGCTTAGCTCTCCAGAACACTGAAGCTTTCTTT
CASSLALQNTEAFF
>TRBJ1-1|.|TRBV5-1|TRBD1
TGCGCCAGCGGGACAGGGGGATCAGGTACTGAAGCTTTCTTT
CASGTGGSGTEAFF
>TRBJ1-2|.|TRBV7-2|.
TGTGCCAGCAGCTTACCCCGGGGGGCCCATGGCTACACCTTC
CASSLPRGAHGYTF
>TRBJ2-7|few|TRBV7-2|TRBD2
TGTGCCAGCAGCTTTACTAGCGTGCCGTTTCCGTACTTC
CASSFTSVPFPYF